These 6 T cell receptor beta chains came from one sample sequenced in a study of control samples from healthy donors and cancer patients. Sequencing used immunoSEQ multiplex PCR; TCRdb keeps in-frame clones, though not all of them. The data hold tens of thousands of clones, with approximately 80% observed a single time. Source material: PBMCs. The receptors were gathered from a woman between 45 and 65 years old with lung cancer.

The chain combines TRBV29-1 with TRBJ1-1, with TRBD1 matching over 7 bases. From germline, CDR1 is SQVTM and CDR2 ANQGSEA. The CDR3 covers 13 residues. V lost 7 bases and J lost 4; bases outside the gene matches: 9. In DNA form, the CDR3 reads TGCAGCGCCAACCCCACAGGGGTCACTGAAGCTTTCTTT. Protein sequence: CSANPTGVTEAFF.

The V call is TRBV15, the J call TRBJ1-2; weak D call: TRBD1 (5 bases). CDR3 length: 16 amino acids. Per the germline V gene, CDR1 is LNHNV and CDR2 is YYDKDF (reference sequence). Trimming removed 0 bases at V and 7 bases at J, with 18 bases between. The CDR3 DNA follows: TGTGCCACCAGCAGAGAGATCTTGGGGGACGGGAGTGGCTACACCTTC. This gives the protein CATSREILGDGSGYTF.

The V gene is TRBV20-1, the J gene TRBJ2-1; TRBD1 might be the D (6 bases). Between the trimmed V and J ends, which lost 6 bases and 9 bases, there was a span of 12 bases. CDR1 and CDR2 (germline): DFQATT, SNEGSKA (reference sequence). The CDR3 extends over 11 amino acids. In DNA form, the CDR3 reads TGCAGTGCAAAACAGGGCGGTGAGCAGTTCTTC. Amino acid sequence: CSAKQGGEQFF.

The chain has TRBV6-6 and TRBJ1-1, with D possibly TRBD1 on 5 matching bases. V gave up 4 bases and J gave up 10 bases, with 10 bases separating them. The CDR3 is 11 amino acids. Per germline, CDR1 MNHNY and CDR2 SVGAGI (reference sequence). The CDR3 protein is CASSSDIRAFF. The CDR3 nucleotides are TGTGCCAGCAGTTCGGACATCCGAGCTTTCTTT.

There are a few counts of this clone. V usage is TRBV7-9 and J usage is TRBJ1-3; no clear D. Between the trimmed V and J ends, which lost 4 bases and 0 bases, there was a span of 13 bases. The length of the CDR3 is 16 residues. Per the germline V gene, CDR1 is SEHNR and CDR2 is FQNEAQ (reference sequence). DNA for the CDR3: TGTGCCAGCAGCTCCCCTGCCTCGCCCTCTGGAAACACCATATATTTT. This gives the protein CASSSPASPSGNTIYF.

This clone was counted a single time. The chain links TRBV5-6 to TRBJ2-7, with TRBD1 matching over 8 bases. The V gene end was trimmed by 3 bases and the J gene end by 2 bases; junction bases not matched to a gene: 7. The CDR3 consists of 15 residues. Per germline, CDR1 SGHDT and CDR2 YYEEEE. CDR3 in amino acids: CASSSPGQAPYEQYF. In nucleotides, the CDR3 is TGTGCCAGCAGCTCACCGGGACAGGCCCCCTACGAGCAGTACTTC.